This T cell receptor (beta chain) is from a study of long-term antiretroviral therapy in people with HIV. Study-level findings and limits: Data on ART adherence, viral resistance or therapy changes were unavailable. Collection of the blood took place between about 2003 and 2017. The ART regimens in use then may have been less effective than current ones. Pre-ART expanded TRB clones stayed dominant throughout, though often decreasing after ART.

The CDR3 contains 14 residues. V shed 3 bases and J 8 bases; nucleotides not matched to a gene: 7. Germline CDR1 reads KGHSH; CDR2 reads LQKENI. The assay, immunoSEQ v3.0, was run at survey level. Profiled with immunoSEQ multiplex PCR; TCRdb holds only in-frame clones, not every one. This repertoire shows under 20,000 clones, roughly 92% found once; its top ten account for 13%. About this clone: Its antigen is unknown. The sample has other DNA sequences that encode this CDR3 too.

The specimen comprised unsorted PBMCs, sampled 0.6 years after starting antiretroviral therapy. The clonotype was recovered from a woman in her forties with HIV. The V and J genes are TRBV18 and TRBJ1-2; 9 nucleotides agree with TRBD1. The CDR3 here is CASSPGTGRGGYTF. The CDR3 DNA sequence: TGTGCCAGCTCACCCGGGACAGGGAGGGGAGGCTACACCTTC.